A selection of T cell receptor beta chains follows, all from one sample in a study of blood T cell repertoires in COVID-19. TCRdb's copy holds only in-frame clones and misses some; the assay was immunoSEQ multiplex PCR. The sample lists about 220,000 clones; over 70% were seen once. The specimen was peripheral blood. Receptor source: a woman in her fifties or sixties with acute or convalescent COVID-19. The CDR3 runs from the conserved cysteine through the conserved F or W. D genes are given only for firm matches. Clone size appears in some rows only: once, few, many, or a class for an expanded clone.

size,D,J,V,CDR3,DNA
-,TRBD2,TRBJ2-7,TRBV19,CASSLLAGNSYEQYF,TGTGCCAGTAGTCTCTTAGCGGGGAACTCCTACGAGCAGTACTTC
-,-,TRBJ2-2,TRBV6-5,CASSYGPNTGELFF,TGTGCCAGCAGTTACGGGCCGAACACCGGGGAGCTGTTTTTT
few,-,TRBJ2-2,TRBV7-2,CASSWGLGVTGELFF,TGTGCCAGCAGCTGGGGACTGGGGGTCACCGGGGAGCTGTTTTTT
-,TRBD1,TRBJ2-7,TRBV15,CATSRGGQVSSYEQYF,TGTGCCACCAGCAGAGGAGGACAGGTCAGCTCCTACGAGCAGTACTTC
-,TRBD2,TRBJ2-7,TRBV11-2,CASSLLTLGLAGDYEQYF,TGTGCCAGCAGCTTACTCACTTTGGGACTAGCGGGTGATTACGAGCAGTACTTC
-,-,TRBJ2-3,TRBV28,CAIAASGRTDTQYF,TGTGCCATCGCGGCCAGCGGACGCACAGATACGCAGTATTTT
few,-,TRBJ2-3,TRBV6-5,CATRRDRATDTQYF,TGTGCCACCAGAAGAGACAGAGCCACAGATACGCAGTATTTT
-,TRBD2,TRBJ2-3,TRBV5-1,CASSSGLAGSTDTQYF,TGCGCCAGCAGCAGTGGACTAGCGGGGAGCACAGATACGCAGTATTTT
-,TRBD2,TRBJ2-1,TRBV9,CASSPGTSARFEQFF,TGTGCCAGCAGCCCCGGGACTAGCGCCCGCTTTGAGCAGTTCTTC
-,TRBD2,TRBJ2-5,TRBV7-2,CASSLRSAGEETQYF,TGTGCCAGCAGCTTAAGGTCGGCGGGAGAAGAGACCCAGTACTTC
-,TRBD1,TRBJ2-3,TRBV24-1,CATSDSGQGYRDTQYF,TGTGCCACCAGTGATTCCGGACAGGGTTACAGAGATACGCAGTATTTT
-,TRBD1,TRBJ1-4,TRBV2,CASRPGTANEKLFF,TGTGCCAGCAGACCCGGGACAGCGAATGAAAAACTGTTTTTT
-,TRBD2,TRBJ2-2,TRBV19,CATTLSGTNTGELFF,TGTGCCACTACGCTTAGCGGGACCAACACCGGGGAGCTGTTTTTT
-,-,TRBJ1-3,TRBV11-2,CASSLAGLWNGNTIYF,TGTGCCAGCAGCTTAGCAGGACTATGGAATGGAAACACCATATATTTT
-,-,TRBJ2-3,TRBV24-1,CATAPPAASTDTQYF,TGTGCCACCGCTCCCCCTGCGGCTAGCACAGATACGCAGTATTTT
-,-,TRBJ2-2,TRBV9,CASSVRGLTGELFF,TGTGCCAGCAGCGTTAGGGGCTTAACCGGGGAGCTGTTTTTT